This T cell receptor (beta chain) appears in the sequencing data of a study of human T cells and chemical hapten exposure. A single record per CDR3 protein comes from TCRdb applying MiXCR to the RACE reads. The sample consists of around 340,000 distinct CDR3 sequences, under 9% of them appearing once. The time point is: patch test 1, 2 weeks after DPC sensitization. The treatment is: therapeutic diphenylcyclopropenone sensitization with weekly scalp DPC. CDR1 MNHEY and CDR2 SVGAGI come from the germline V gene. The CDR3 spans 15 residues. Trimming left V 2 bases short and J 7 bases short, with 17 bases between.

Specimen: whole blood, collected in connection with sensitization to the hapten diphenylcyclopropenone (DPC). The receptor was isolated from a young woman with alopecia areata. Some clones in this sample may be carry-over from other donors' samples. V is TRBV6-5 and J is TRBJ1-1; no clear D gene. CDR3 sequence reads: CASSYQTAEPSEAFF. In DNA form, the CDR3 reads TGTGCCAGCAGTTACCAAACAGCCGAGCCCAGTGAAGCTTTCTTT.